This T cell receptor beta chain was sequenced in a study of T cells in Graves' hyperthyroidism and ophthalmopathy. About the research overall: Before any treatment, at initial diagnosis, peripheral blood was collected. Whole-study findings and limits: The authors' 13 V-J model separated ophthalmopathy from stable hyperthyroidism. Most thyroid clonotypes that were expanded above 0.001 also turned up in blood.

To note about this clonotype: Its antigen is unidentified.

CDR3 length equals 14 residues. Germline V gives CDR1 SGHTA, CDR2 FQGNSA. Trimming shortened V by 3 bases and J by 2 bases, and 10 bases separated the two germline ends. RNA transcripts served as the template for amplifying TCR beta CDR3 regions. First-round RT-PCR of the TCR CDR3 relied on the HTBI primer set. Each CDR3 protein gets one entry after TCRdb re-called the multiplex PCR reads with MiXCR. The data contain 600,000 to 750,000 distinct CDR3 sequences, about 18% of them seen just once; the ten biggest clones take up around 15%. The study left out patients who had uncontrolled infection, other autoimmune disease, pregnancy or lactation.

The receptor's source is a man between 45 and 60 years old with Graves' hyperthyroidism. Input material: blood. The chain joins TRBV7-2 to TRBJ1-1, with D unresolved. In DNA, the CDR3 is TGTGCCAGCAGCTTCGGGGTGAGTAACACTGAAGCTTTCTTT. Its protein product is CASSFGVSNTEAFF.